This entry concerns a single TCR beta chain. Its target is not known. The V end lost 0 bases, the J end lost 4 bases, and 15 bases lay between the germline ends. The V gene's germline CDR1 is SGHRS and CDR2 YFSETQ. The CDR3 consists of 16 residues. Sequenced by immunoSEQ multiplex PCR; TCRdb stores in-frame clones only, minus some. The sample has about 130,000 clones, around 80% seen once; the top ten hold less than 3.5%. The data are from a study of radiation and T cells in renal cell carcinoma. The time point was: baseline pretreatment blood. Treatment denoted: 15 Gy SBRT to primary tumor, nephrectomy 4 weeks later. Serial blood draws occurred at baseline and 2 and 4 weeks post-SBRT. Clear cell pathology was present in this patient's renal cell carcinoma. Study-level results: From baseline, blood top tumor clonotypes peaked at 2 weeks post-radiation. Baseline intratumoral clonotype presence is unknown without pretreatment biopsies.

The sample consisted of blood, taken from a patient whose treatment included radiotherapy and nephrectomy. The receptor was isolated from an older woman with renal cell carcinoma. The rearrangement uses TRBV5-1 and TRBJ2-3, with D perhaps TRBD1 (5 bases). The CDR3 spells CASSLVGRVSSDTQYF. CDR3 sequence (DNA): TGCGCCAGCAGCTTGGTAGGCAGGGTTAGCTCAGATACGCAGTATTTT.